This T cell receptor (beta chain) was captured in a study of metastatic and nonmetastatic thyroid tumors. V lost 3 bases, J lost 8 bases, and 29 bases stayed unmatched. The CDR3 contains 22 residues. Germline CDR1 MNHEY, CDR2 SVGEGT. TCRdb re-processed the PCR reads through MiXCR. In the table there are roughly 59,000 clones, around 15% of which are singletons. Ahead of thyroid surgery, no patient had received treatment of any kind. This clone was picked up many times. The sample comprised blood. The chain is built from TRBV6-2 or TRBV6-3 and TRBJ1-4; TRBD1 matches 8 bases. The receptor was derived from a male donor with papillary thyroid cancer or a benign thyroid nodule (not recorded which). Some clones in this sample may be carry-over from other donors' samples. CDR3 coding DNA: TGTGCCAGCAGTTATACGCGGTTTTCCGGGACAGGATACGGAGGTCGGAGGGAAAAACTGTTTTTT. Its translation: CASSYTRFSGTGYGGRREKLFF.